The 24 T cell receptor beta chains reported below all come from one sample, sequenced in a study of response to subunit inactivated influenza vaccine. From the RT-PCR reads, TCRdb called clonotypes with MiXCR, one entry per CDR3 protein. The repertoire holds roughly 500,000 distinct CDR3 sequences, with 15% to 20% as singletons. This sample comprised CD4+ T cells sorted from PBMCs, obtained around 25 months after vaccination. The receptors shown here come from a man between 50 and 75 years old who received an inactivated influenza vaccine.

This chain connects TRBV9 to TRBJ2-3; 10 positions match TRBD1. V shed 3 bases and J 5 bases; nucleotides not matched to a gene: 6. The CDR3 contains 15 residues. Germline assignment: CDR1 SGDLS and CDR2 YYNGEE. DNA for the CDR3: TGTGCCAGCAGCGCTAAGACAGGGGGCATAGATACGCAGTATTTT. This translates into CASSAKTGGIDTQYF.

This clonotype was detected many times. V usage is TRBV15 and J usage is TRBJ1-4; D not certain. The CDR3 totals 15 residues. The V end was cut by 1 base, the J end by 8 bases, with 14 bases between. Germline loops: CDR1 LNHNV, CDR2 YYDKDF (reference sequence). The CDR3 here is CATSRAVGGREKLFF. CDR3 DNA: TGTGCCACCAGCAGAGCAGTTGGCGGGCGAGAAAAACTGTTTTTT.

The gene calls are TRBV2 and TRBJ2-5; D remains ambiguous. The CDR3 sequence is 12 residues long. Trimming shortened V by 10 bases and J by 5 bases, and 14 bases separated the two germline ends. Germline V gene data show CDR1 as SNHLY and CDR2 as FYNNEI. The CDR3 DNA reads TGTGCCAACTCAAACCTGGGGGAGACCCAGTACTTC. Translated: CANSNLGETQYF. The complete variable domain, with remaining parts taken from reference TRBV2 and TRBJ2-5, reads EPEVTQTPSHQVTQMGQEVILRCVPISNHLYFYWYRQILGQKVEFLVSFYNNEISEKSEIFDDQFSVERPDGSNFTLKIRSTKLEDSAMYFCANSNLGETQYFGPGTRLLVL.

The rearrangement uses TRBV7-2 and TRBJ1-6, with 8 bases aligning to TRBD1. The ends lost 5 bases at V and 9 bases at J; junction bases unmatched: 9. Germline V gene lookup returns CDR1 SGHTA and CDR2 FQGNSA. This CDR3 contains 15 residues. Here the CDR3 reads CASSLRTGTGSPLHF. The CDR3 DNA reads TGTGCCAGCAGCCTAAGGACAGGGACAGGTTCACCCCTCCACTTT. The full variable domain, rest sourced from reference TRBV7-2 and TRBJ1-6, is GAGVSQSPSNKVTEKGKDVELRCDPISGHTALYWYRQSLGQGLEFLIYFQGNSAPDKSGLPSDRFSAERTGGSVSTLTIQRTQQEDSAVYLCASSLRTGTGSPLHFGNGTRLTVT.

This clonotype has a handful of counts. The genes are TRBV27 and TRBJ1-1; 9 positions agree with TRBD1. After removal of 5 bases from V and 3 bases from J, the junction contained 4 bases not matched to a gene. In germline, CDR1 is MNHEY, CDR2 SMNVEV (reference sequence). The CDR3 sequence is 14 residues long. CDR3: CASSLWTGDTEAFF. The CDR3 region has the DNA TGTGCCAGCAGTCTTTGGACAGGGGACACTGAAGCTTTCTTT.

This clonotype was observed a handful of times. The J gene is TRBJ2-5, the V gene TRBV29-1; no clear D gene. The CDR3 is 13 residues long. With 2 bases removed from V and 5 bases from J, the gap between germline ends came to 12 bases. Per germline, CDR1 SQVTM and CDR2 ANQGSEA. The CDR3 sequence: CSVESQPRETQYF. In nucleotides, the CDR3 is TGCAGCGTTGAAAGTCAGCCTCGGGAGACCCAGTACTTC.

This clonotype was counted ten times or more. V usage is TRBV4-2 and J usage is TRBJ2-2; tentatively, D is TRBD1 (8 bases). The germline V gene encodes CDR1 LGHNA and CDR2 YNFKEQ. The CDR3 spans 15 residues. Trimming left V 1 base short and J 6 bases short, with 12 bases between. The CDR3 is CASSQATGGAGELFF. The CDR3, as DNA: TGTGCCAGCAGCCAAGCAACAGGGGGGGCCGGGGAGCTGTTTTTT.

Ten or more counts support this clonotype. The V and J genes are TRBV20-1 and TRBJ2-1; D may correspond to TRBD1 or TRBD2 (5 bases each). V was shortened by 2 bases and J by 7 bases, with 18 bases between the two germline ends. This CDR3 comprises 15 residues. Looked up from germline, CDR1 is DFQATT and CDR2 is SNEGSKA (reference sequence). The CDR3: CSARTGQRRLNEQFF. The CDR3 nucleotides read TGCAGTGCTAGAACAGGCCAGCGGAGGTTAAATGAGCAGTTCTTC.

The CDR3 reads CAISGADRNEQFF. The CDR3 DNA is TGTGCCATCAGCGGAGCTGATAGGAATGAGCAGTTCTTC. The gene calls are TRBV10-3 and TRBJ2-1; D unresolved. V was pared by 6 bases and J by 7 bases, with 13 bases between. Germline-derived CDR1 and CDR2 are ENHRY and SYGVKD. There are 13 residues in the CDR3.

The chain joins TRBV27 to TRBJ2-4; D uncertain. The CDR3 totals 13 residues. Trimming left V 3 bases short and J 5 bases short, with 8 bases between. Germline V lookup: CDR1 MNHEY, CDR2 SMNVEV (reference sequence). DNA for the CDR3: TGTGCCAGCAGTTTCCGTGGGCAAAACATTCAGTACTTC. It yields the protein CASSFRGQNIQYF.

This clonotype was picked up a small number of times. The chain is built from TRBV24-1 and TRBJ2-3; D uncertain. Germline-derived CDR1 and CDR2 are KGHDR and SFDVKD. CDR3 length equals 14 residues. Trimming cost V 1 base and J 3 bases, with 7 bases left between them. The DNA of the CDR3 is TGTGCCACCAGTGATTTCAAGAGGACAGATACGCAGTATTTT. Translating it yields CATSDFKRTDTQYF.

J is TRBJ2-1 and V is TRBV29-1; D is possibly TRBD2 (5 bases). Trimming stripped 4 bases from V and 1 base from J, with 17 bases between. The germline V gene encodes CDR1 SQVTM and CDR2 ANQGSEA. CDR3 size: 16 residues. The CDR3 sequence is CSVAPRLASSYNEQFF. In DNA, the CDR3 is TGCAGCGTTGCCCCTAGGCTAGCAAGTTCCTACAATGAGCAGTTCTTC.

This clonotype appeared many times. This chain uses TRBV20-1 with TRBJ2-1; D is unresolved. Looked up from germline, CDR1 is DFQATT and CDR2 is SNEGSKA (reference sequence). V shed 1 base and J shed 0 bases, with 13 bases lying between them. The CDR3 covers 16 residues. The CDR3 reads CSARVIGLSSYNEQFF. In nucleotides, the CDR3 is TGCAGTGCTAGAGTAATAGGGCTAAGCTCCTACAATGAGCAGTTCTTC.

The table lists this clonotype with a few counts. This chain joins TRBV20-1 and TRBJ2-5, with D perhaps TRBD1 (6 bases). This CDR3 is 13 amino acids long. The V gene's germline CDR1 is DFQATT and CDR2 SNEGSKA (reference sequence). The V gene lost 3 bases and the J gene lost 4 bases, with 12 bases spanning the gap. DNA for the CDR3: TGCAGTGCTAGTAACAGGGTGGGAGAGACCCAGTACTTC. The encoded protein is CSASNRVGETQYF.

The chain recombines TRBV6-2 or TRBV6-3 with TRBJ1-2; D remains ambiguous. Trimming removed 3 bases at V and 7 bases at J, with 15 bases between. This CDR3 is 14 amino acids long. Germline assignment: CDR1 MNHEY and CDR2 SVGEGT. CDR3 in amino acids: CASSYSHRSGGYTF. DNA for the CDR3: TGTGCCAGCAGTTATTCCCATCGGAGTGGTGGCTACACCTTC.

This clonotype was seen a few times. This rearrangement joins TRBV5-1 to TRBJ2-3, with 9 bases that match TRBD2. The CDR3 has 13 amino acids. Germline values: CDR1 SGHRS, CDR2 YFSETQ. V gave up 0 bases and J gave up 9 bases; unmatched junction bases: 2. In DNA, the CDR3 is TGCGCCAGCAGCTTGGCTGGGACTAGCACGCAGTATTTT. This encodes CASSLAGTSTQYF.

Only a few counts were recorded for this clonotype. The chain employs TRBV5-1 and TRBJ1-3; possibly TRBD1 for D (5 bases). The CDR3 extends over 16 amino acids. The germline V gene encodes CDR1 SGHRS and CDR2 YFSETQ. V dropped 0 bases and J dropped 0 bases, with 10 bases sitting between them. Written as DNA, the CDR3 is TGCGCCAGCAGCTTGGTTTCAGGGTTCTCTGGAAACACCATATATTTT. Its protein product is CASSLVSGFSGNTIYF.

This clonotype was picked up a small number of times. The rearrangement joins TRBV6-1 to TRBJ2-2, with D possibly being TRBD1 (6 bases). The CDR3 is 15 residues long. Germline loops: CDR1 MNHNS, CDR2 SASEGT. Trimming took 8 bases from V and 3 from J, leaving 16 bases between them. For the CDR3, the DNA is TGTGCCAGCTCCAAGTGGGGGCCTGACACCGGGGAGCTGTTTTTT. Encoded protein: CASSKWGPDTGELFF.

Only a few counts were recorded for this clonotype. DNA of the CDR3: TGCAGTGCTAGAGATCCCCCTTACAATGAGCAGTTCTTC. Encoded protein: CSARDPPYNEQFF. The chain combines TRBV20-1 with TRBJ2-1; D unclear. CDR3 size: 13 residues. Trimming left V 0 bases short and J 4 bases short, with 7 bases between. Per the germline V gene, CDR1 is DFQATT and CDR2 is SNEGSKA (reference sequence).

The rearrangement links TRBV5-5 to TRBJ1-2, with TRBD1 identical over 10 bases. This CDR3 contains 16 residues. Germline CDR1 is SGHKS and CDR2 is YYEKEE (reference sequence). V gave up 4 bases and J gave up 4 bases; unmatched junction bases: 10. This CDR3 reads CASSPDRGRIGYGYTF. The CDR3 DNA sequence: TGTGCCAGCAGCCCTGACAGGGGGCGCATCGGCTATGGCTACACCTTC. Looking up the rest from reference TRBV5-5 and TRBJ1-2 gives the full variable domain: DAGVTQSPTHLIKTRGQQVTLRCSPISGHKSVSWYQQVLGQGPQFIFQYYEKEERGRGNFPDRFSARQFPNYSSELNVNALLLGDSALYLCASSPDRGRIGYGYTFGSGTRLTVV.

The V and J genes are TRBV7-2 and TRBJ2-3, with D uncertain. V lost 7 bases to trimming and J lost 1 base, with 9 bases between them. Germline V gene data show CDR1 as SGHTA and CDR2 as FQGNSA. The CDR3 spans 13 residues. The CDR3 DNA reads TGTGCCAGCACCAAAACTGGCACAGATACGCAGTATTTT. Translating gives CASTKTGTDTQYF.

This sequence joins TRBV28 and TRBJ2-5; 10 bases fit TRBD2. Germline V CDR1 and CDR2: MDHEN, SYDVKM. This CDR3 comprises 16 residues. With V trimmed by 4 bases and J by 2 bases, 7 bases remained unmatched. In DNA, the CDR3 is TGTGCCAGCAGTTCGGTTACTAGCGGGATTCAAGAGACCCAGTACTTC. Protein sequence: CASSSVTSGIQETQYF.

CDR3 residues: CASSPVMGGNTGELFF. DNA for the CDR3: TGTGCCAGCAGCCCGGTGATGGGCGGGAACACCGGGGAGCTGTTTTTT. The chain is built from TRBV3-1 and TRBJ2-2; D is unresolved. Germline values: CDR1 LGHDT, CDR2 YNNKEL (reference sequence). This CDR3 has 16 residues. Trimming took off 4 bases at V and 1 base at J, with 13 bases between the two ends.

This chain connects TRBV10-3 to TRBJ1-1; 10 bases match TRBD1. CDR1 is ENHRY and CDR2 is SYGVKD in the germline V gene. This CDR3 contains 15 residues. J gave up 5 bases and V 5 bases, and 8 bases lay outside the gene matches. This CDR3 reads CAISLSPGQGTEAFF. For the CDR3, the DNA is TGTGCCATCAGTCTATCACCGGGACAGGGGACTGAAGCTTTCTTT.